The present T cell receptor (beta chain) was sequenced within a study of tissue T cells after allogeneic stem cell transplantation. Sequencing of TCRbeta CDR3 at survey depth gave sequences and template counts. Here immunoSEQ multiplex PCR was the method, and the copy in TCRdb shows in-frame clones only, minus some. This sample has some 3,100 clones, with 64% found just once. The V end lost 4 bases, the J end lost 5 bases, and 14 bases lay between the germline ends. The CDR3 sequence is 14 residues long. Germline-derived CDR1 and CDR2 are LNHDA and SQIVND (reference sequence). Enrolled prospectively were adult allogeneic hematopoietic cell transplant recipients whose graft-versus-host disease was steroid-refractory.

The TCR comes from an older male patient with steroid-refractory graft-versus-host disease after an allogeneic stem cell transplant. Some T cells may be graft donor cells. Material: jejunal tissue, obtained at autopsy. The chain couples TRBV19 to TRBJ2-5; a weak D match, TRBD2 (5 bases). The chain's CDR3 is CASSKRGAGETQYF. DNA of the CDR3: TGTGCCAGTAGTAAACGGGGTGCTGGTGAGACCCAGTACTTC.